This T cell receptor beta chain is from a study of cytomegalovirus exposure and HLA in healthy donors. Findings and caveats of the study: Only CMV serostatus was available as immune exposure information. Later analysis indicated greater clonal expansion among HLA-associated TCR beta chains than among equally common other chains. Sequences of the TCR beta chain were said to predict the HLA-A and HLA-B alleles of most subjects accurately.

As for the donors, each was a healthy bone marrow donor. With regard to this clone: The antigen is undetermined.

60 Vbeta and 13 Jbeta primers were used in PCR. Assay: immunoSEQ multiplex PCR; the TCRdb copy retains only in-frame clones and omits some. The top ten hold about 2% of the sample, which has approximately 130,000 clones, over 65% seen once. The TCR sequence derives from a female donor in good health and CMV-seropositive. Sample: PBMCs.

CDR3 region: CASRSTGAQRPDTQYF. CDR3 nucleotides: TGCGCCAGCAGGTCAACAGGGGCCCAGCGCCCAGATACGCAGTATTTT. The chain uses TRBV4-1 and TRBJ2-3, with 7 bases aligning to TRBD1. CDR3 length: 16 residues. After removal of 6 bases from V and 4 bases from J, the junction contained 13 bases not matched to a gene. The germline V gene has CDR1 MGHRA and CDR2 YSYEKL.